What follows are 17 T cell receptor beta chains derived from one specimen sequenced in a study of shared clonotypes between healthy human individuals (dated by TCRdb to about 2020). Receptor libraries were prepared by the immunoSEQ multiplex PCR assay. Drawn from immuneACCESS, this table holds only the in-frame rearrangements with V and J called that TCRdb kept. Clones are partly lost; checked studies trace under half to an unresolved V gene and leave the rest unexplained. The sample table records approximately 2.5 million clones; around nine tenths of these occur just once. The ten largest account for over 0.12% of the sample. Sequenced input: naive CD4+ T cells sorted from blood. Taken with the paper, the label for cell subset or site translates to: CD45RA+ positively selected. The receptors were sampled from a man between 18 and 35 years old in good health.

V usage is TRBV25-1 and J usage is TRBJ2-5; D is uncertain. CDR1 and CDR2 (germline): MGHDK, SYGVNS. Trimming took 1 base from V and 1 from J, leaving 16 bases between them. CDR3 size: 17 residues. CDR3 bases: TGTGCCAGCAGTGAATCCCCCGCGAGTGGCCGCCAAGAGACCCAGTACTTC. It translates to CASSESPASGRQETQYF.

This chain joins TRBV6-5 and TRBJ2-7; tentative D call: TRBD2 (6 bases). Germline V gene sequence: CDR1 MNHEY, CDR2 SVGAGI. Trimming stripped 0 bases from V and 6 bases from J, with 15 bases between. The CDR3 is 15 residues long. The CDR3, as DNA: TGTGCCAGCAGTTACTCGTCGAGGACTAAGGGCGAGCAGTACTTC. It translates to CASSYSSRTKGEQYF.

This clone was seen only once. The chain joins TRBV19 to TRBJ1-5; D not certain. CDR1 LNHDA and CDR2 SQIVND come from the germline V gene (reference sequence). The CDR3 consists of 15 residues. Trimming removed 6 bases at V and 0 bases at J, with 12 bases between. The CDR3 coding sequence is TGTGCCAGTAGGACGGTGATCGATAGCAATCAGCCCCAGCATTTT. It is translated as CASRTVIDSNQPQHF.

This clone was detected only once. The chain is built from TRBV6-5 and TRBJ1-4; D is possibly TRBD1 (5 bases). V lost 6 bases and J 8 bases, leaving 16 bases between the germline ends. The germline V gene has CDR1 MNHEY and CDR2 SVGAGI. There are 14 residues in the CDR3. DNA for the CDR3: TGTGCCAGCAGGGAATTGGGGCCTACCGAAAAACTGTTTTTT. Its translation is CASRELGPTEKLFF.

V is TRBV6-4 and J is TRBJ1-1, with 9 bases aligning to TRBD1. Germline assignment: CDR1 MRHNA and CDR2 SNTAGT. The CDR3 is 13 residues long. V dropped 6 bases and J dropped 5; count of bases not matched to a gene: 4. CDR3 coding DNA: TGTGCCAGCAGACTGACAGGGGGGACTGAAGCTTTCTTT. Protein product: CASRLTGGTEAFF.

The chain couples TRBV18 to TRBJ1-2, with D perhaps TRBD1 (6 bases). CDR1 is KGHSH and CDR2 is LQKENI in the germline V gene. V lost 2 bases to trimming and J lost 7 bases, with 17 bases between them. This CDR3 region has 15 residues. The CDR3 region has the DNA TGTGCCAGCTCACCATGGGCAGGGGACCTCTCTGGCTACACCTTC. Amino acids: CASSPWAGDLSGYTF.

The chain joins TRBV5-1 to TRBJ2-7; D possibly corresponds to TRBD2 (6 bases). CDR3 length: 15 amino acids. Germline V CDR1 and CDR2: SGHRS, YFSETQ. The V end lost 7 bases, the J end lost 1 base, and 18 bases lay between the germline ends. The chain's CDR3 is CASGGWEAGSYEQYF. DNA of the CDR3: TGCGCCAGCGGCGGCTGGGAGGCAGGGTCCTACGAGCAGTACTTC.

The chain couples TRBV19 to TRBJ2-7; unclear D gene. Trimming removed 1 base from V and 5 bases from J, with 9 bases in between. The CDR3 loop spans 13 amino acids. The germline V gene has CDR1 LNHDA and CDR2 SQIVND (reference sequence). The CDR3: CASSIGQDDEQYF. CDR3 nucleotide sequence: TGTGCCAGTAGTATAGGGCAGGACGACGAGCAGTACTTC.

A note on this clone: This sample also contains other DNA sequences that code for the same CDR3. The genes are TRBV5-1 and TRBJ1-2; no clear D. This CDR3 is 13 amino acids long. Between the trimmed V and J ends, which lost 4 bases and 1 base, there was a span of 8 bases. The germline gives CDR1 SGHRS, CDR2 YFSETQ. DNA of the CDR3: TGCGCCAGCAGCCCCGACGGTAACTATGGCTACACCTTC. Translated, it gives CASSPDGNYGYTF.

V usage is TRBV6-6 and J usage is TRBJ1-1; D remains unclear. The CDR3 sequence is 14 residues long. Trimming shortened V by 7 bases and J by 1 base, and 13 bases separated the two germline ends. Germline CDR1 and CDR2: MNHNY and SVGAGI (reference sequence). This chain's CDR3 is CASKKDGPNTEAFF. The CDR3 region has the DNA TGTGCCAGCAAGAAGGACGGACCGAACACTGAAGCTTTCTTT.

This clone was recorded only once. The gene calls are TRBV6-1 and TRBJ2-3; 8 bases are shared with TRBD2. Germline CDR1 reads MNHNS; CDR2 reads SASEGT. Unmatched junction bases numbered 3, after V lost 7 bases and J lost 0 bases. This CDR3 region has 14 residues. The CDR3 reads CASNREGSTDTQYF. In DNA form, the CDR3 reads TGTGCCAGCAACCGGGAGGGAAGCACAGATACGCAGTATTTT.

On this clone itself: Distinct nucleotide sequences in the sample also encode this CDR3. The chain couples TRBV2 to TRBJ2-6; no reliable D call. V gave up 5 bases and J gave up 0 bases, with 5 bases separating them. There are 14 residues in the CDR3. CDR1 is SNHLY and CDR2 is FYNNEI in the germline V gene. The CDR3 region is CASSRSSGANVLTF. The CDR3 DNA is TGTGCCAGCAGTAGGAGCTCTGGGGCCAACGTCCTGACTTTC.

V usage is TRBV9 and J usage is TRBJ2-2; tentative D call: TRBD1 (6 bases). V gave up 0 bases and J gave up 6 bases, with 9 bases separating them. This CDR3 spans 14 amino acids. CDR1 and CDR2 from the germline V gene are SGDLS and YYNGEE. CDR3 in DNA: TGTGCCAGCAGCGTAGAGTGGACAGCCGGGGAGCTGTTTTTT. It is translated as CASSVEWTAGELFF.

Worth noting for this clone: This CDR3 is also generated by other DNA sequences in the sample. The rearrangement uses TRBV27 and TRBJ2-7; 7 nucleotides align to TRBD2. In germline, CDR1 is MNHEY, CDR2 SMNVEV (reference sequence). This CDR3 is built from 14 residues. Trimming removed 6 bases from V and 3 bases from J; junction bases left unmatched: 8. The CDR3 nucleotides read TGTGCCAGCAGCCCCCGGGGAGGGGTCTACGAGCAGTACTTC. As protein: CASSPRGGVYEQYF.

V gene TRBV6-6 combines with J gene TRBJ1-3; no definite D call. The CDR3 is 15 residues long. The germline V gene encodes CDR1 MNHNY and CDR2 SVGAGI (reference sequence). Trimming left V 6 bases short and J 0 bases short, with 12 bases between. The CDR3 spells CASSSTSNSGNTIYF. CDR3 sequence (DNA): TGTGCCAGCAGCTCGACATCTAACTCTGGAAACACCATATATTTT.

The chain joins TRBV6-1 to TRBJ1-1; D remains ambiguous. CDR3 length equals 14 residues. Germline CDR1 is MNHNS and CDR2 is SASEGT. Between the trimmed V and J ends, which lost 7 bases and 4 bases, there was a span of 16 bases. The CDR3 sequence is CASKERGIVTEAFF. The DNA of the CDR3 is TGTGCCAGCAAAGAGAGAGGGATCGTCACTGAAGCTTTCTTT.

V gene TRBV9 combines with J gene TRBJ2-3; D gene ambiguous. This CDR3 spans 12 amino acids. Germline V gives CDR1 SGDLS, CDR2 YYNGEE. Trimming left V 2 bases short and J 2 bases short, with 3 bases between. The CDR3 nucleotides are TGTGCCAGCAGCGTTTTCACAGATACGCAGTATTTT. This translates into CASSVFTDTQYF.